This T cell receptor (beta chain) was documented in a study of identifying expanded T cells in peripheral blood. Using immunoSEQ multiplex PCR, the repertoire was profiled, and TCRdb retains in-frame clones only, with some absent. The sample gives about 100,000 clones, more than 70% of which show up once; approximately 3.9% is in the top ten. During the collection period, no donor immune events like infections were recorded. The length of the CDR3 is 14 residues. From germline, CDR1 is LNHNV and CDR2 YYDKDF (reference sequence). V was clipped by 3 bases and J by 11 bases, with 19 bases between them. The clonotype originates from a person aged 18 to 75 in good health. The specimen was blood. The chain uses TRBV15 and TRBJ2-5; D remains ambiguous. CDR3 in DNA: TGTGCCACCAGCAGCACTTTAGGGATCGGAGAGCAGTACTTC. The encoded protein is CATSSTLGIGEQYF.